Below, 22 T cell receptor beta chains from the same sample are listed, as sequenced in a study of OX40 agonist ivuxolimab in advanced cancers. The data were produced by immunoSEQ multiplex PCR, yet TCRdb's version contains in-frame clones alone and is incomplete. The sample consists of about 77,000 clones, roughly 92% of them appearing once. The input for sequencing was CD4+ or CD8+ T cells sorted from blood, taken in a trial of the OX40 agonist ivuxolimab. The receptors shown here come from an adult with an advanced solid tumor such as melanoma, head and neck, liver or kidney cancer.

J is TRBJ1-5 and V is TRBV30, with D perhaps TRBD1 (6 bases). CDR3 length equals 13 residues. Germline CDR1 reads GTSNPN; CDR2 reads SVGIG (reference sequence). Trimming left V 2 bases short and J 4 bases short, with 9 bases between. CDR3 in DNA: TGTGCCTGGAGTTTGCAGGGGAATCAGCCCCAGCATTTT. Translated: CAWSLQGNQPQHF.

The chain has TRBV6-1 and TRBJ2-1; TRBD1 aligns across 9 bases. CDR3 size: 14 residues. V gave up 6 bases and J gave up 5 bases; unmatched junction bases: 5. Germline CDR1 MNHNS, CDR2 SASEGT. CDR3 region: CASRIRTGDNEQFF. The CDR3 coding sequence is TGTGCCAGCAGAATTAGGACAGGGGACAATGAGCAGTTCTTC.

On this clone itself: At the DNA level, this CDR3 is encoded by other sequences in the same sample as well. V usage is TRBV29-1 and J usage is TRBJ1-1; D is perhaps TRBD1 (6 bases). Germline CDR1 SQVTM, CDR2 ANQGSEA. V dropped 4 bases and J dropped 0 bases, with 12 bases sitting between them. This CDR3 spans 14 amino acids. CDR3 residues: CSVADRQMNTEAFF. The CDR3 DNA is TGCAGCGTTGCAGACAGGCAAATGAACACTGAAGCTTTCTTT.

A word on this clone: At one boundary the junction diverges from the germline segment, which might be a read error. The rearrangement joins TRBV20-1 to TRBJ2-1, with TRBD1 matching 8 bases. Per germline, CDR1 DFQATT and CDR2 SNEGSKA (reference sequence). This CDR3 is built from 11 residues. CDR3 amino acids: CSARLGTGHLF. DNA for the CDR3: TGCAGTGCTAGACTCGGGACAGGTCATCTCTTC.

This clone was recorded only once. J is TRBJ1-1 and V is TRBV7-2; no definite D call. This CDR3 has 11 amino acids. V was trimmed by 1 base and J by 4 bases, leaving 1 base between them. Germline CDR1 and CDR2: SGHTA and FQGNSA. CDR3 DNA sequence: TGTGCCAGCAGCTTAGTCACTGAAGCTTTCTTT. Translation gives CASSLVTEAFF.

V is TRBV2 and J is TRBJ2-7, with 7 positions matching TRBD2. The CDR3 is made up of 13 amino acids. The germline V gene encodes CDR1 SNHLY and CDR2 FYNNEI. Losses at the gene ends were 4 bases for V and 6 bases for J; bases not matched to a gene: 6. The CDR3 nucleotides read TGTGCCAGCAGTGGTCGAGGGAGGGTCGAGCAGTACTTC. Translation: CASSGRGRVEQYF.

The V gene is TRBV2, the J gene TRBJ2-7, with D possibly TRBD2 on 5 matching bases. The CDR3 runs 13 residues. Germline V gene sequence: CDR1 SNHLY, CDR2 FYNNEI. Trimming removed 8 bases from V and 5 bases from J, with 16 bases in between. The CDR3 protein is CASESSEEHEQYF. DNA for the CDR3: TGTGCCAGCGAGAGTAGCGAAGAACACGAGCAGTACTTC.

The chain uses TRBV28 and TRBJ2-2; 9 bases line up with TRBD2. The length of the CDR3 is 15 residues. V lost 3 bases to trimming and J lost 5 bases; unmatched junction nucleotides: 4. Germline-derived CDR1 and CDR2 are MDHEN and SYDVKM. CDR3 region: CASSFSGSRTGELFF. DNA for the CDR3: TGTGCCAGCAGTTTTAGCGGGAGCCGTACCGGGGAGCTGTTTTTT. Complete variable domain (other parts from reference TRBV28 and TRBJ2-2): DVKVTQSSRYLVKRTGEKVFLECVQDMDHENMFWYRQDPGLGLRLIYFSYDVKMKEKGDIPEGYSVSREKKERFSLILESASTNQTSMYLCASSFSGSRTGELFFGEGSRLTVL.

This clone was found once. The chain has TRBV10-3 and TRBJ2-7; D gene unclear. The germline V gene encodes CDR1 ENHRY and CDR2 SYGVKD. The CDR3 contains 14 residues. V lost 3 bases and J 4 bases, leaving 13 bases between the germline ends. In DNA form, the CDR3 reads TGTGCCATCAGTGATCGTAGTATCGTTTACGAGCAGTACTTC. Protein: CAISDRSIVYEQYF.

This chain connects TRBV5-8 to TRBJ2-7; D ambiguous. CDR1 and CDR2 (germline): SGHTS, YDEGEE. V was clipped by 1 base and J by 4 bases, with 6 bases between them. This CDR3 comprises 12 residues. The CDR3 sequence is CASSLFRYEQYF. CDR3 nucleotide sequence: TGTGCCAGCAGCTTGTTCCGATACGAGCAGTACTTC.

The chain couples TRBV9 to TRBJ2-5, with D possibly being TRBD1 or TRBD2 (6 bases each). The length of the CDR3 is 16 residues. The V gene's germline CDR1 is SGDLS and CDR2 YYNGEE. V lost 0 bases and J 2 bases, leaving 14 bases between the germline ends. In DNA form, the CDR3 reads TGTGCCAGCAGCGTAGGGGGGGCAGGAGCACAAGAGACCCAGTACTTC. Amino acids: CASSVGGAGAQETQYF.

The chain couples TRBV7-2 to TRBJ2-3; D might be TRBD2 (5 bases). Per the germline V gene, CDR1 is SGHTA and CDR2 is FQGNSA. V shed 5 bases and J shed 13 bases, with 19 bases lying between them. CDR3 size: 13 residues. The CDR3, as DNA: TGTGCCAGCAGCCCTTACGGCACGGGAAATGAGTATTTT. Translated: CASSPYGTGNEYF.

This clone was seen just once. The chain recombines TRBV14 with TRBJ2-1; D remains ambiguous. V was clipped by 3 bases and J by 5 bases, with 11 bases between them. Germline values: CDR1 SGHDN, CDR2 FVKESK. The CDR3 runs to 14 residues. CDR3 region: CASSHFSTDNEQFF. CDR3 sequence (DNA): TGTGCCAGCAGCCATTTCAGCACAGACAATGAGCAGTTCTTC.

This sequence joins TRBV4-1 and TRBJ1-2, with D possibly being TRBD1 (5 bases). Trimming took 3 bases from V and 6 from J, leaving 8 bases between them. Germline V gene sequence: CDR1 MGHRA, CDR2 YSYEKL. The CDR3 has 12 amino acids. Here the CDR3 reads CASSQMTDGYTF. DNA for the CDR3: TGCGCCAGCAGCCAGATGACAGATGGCTACACCTTC.

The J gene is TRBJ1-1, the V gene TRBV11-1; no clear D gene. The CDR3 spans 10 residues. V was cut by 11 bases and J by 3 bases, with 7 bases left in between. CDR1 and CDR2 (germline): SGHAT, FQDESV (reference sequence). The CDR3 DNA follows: TGTGCCTCCGAGGACACTGAAGCTTTCTTT. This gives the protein CASEDTEAFF. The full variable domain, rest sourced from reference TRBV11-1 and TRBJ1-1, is EAEVAQSPRYKITEKSQAVAFWCDPISGHATLYWYRQILGQGPELLVQFQDESVVDDSQLPKDRFSAERLKGVDSTLKIQPAELGDSAMYLCASEDTEAFFGQGTRLTVV.

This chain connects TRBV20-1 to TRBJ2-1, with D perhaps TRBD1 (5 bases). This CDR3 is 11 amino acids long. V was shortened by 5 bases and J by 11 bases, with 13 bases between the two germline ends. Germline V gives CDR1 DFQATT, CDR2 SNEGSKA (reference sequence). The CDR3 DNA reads TGCAGTGCTCCGCTGGCGGACAAGCAGTTCTTC. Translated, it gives CSAPLADKQFF.

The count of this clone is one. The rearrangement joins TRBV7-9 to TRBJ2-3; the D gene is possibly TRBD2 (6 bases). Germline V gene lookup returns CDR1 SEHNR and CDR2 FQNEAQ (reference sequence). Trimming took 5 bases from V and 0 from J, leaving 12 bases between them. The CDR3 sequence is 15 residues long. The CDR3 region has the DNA TGTGCCAGCAGCGGGTTGGGGACTAGCACAGATACGCAGTATTTT. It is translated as CASSGLGTSTDTQYF.

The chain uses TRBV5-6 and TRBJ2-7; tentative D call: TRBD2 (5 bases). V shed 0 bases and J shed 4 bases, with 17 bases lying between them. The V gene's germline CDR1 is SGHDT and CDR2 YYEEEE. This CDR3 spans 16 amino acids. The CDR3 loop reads CASSLETGNILYEQYF. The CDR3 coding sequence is TGTGCCAGCAGCTTGGAAACCGGGAACATCCTATACGAGCAGTACTTC.

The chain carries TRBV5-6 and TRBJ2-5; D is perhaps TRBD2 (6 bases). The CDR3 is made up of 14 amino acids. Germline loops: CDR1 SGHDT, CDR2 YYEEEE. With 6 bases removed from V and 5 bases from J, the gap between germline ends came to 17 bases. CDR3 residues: CASTQGGTDETQYF. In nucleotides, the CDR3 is TGTGCCAGCACGCAGGGCGGGACGGATGAGACCCAGTACTTC. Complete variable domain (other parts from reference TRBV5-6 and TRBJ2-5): DAGVTQSPTHLIKTRGQQVTLRCSPKSGHDTVSWYQQALGQGPQFIFQYYEEEERQRGNFPDRFSGHQFPNYSSELNVNALLLGDSALYLCASTQGGTDETQYFGPGTRLLVL.

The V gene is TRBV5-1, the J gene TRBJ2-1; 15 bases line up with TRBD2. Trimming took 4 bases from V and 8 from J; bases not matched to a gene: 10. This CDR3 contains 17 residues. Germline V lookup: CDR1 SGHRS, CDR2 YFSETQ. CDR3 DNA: TGCGCCAGCAGCCAATCCGGGACTAGCGGGAGGTTAGATGAGCAGTTCTTC. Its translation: CASSQSGTSGRLDEQFF.

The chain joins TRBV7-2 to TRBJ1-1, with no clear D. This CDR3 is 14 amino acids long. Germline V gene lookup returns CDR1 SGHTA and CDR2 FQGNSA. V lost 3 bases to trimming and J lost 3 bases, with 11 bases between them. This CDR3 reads CASSLGFMHTEAFF. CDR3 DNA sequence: TGTGCCAGCAGCTTGGGGTTCATGCACACTGAAGCTTTCTTT. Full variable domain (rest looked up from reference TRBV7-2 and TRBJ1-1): GAGVSQSPSNKVTEKGKDVELRCDPISGHTALYWYRQSLGQGLEFLIYFQGNSAPDKSGLPSDRFSAERTGGSVSTLTIQRTQQEDSAVYLCASSLGFMHTEAFFGQGTRLTVV.

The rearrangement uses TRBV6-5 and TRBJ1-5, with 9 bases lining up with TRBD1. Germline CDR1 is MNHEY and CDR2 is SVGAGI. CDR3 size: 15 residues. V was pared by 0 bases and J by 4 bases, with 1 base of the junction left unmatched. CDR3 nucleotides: TGTGCCAGCAGTTACTCGGACAGGGGAAATCAGCCCCAGCATTTT. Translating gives CASSYSDRGNQPQHF.